The source of this T cell receptor beta chain is a study of identical twins. CDR1 and CDR2 from the germline V gene are LNHDA and SQIVND (reference sequence). Trimming took off 7 bases at V and 6 bases at J, with 17 bases between the two ends. The CDR3 loop spans 14 amino acids. TCRdb reanalysed the 5' RACE reads using MiXCR and keeps one entry per CDR3 protein. The top ten clones hold 1.5% to 2% of a sample with about 700,000 distinct CDR3 sequences, less than 7% of them seen once. This clonotype appeared a few times. The source of this sequence is a man between 18 and 29 years old in good health. Sequencing input: naive T cells sorted from blood. The chain carries TRBV19 and TRBJ2-3, with D unclear. CDR3 loop: CASKAVNTVDTQYF. As DNA, the CDR3 is TGTGCCAGTAAGGCGGTGAACACCGTGGATACGCAGTATTTT.